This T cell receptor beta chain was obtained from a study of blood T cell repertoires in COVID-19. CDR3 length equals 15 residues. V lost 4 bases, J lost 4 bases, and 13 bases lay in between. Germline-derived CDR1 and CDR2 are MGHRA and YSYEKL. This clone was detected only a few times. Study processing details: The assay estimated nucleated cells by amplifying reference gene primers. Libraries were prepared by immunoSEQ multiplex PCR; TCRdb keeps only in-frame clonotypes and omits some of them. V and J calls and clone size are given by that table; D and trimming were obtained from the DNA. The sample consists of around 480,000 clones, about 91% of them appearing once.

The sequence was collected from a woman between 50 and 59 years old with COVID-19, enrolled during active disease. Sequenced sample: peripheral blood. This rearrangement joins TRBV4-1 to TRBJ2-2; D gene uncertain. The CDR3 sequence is CASSPSTLGTGELFF. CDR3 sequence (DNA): TGCGCCAGCAGCCCATCAACCCTCGGCACCGGGGAGCTGTTTTTT.